These T cell receptor beta chains were read from a single sample in a study of blood T cell repertoires in COVID-19. Measured with immunoSEQ multiplex PCR; TCRdb has only the in-frame clones, and not every one. In the table there are approximately 350,000 clones, 70% to 90% of which are singletons. What was sequenced was peripheral blood. These receptors were collected from an older woman with COVID-19, enrolled during active disease. Both conserved end residues are trimmed from each CDR3.

v_call,cdr3_aa
TRBV4-1,ASRRTGFDQPQH
TRBV7-9,ASSSRAAETQY
TRBV9,ASSVGGGGETQY
TRBV2,ASARQLRSSYEQY
TRBV5-4,ASSLDLAGLTGELF
TRBV7-3,ASSLLLGPYNEQF
TRBV29-1,SVVTYGATEAF
TRBV2,ASQSLSGETQY
TRBV20-1,SLQGSYEQY
TRBV14,ASSQDRGEGMGTEAF
TRBV7-3,ASSLMAGGYNEQF
TRBV19,ASSIRFFQPQH